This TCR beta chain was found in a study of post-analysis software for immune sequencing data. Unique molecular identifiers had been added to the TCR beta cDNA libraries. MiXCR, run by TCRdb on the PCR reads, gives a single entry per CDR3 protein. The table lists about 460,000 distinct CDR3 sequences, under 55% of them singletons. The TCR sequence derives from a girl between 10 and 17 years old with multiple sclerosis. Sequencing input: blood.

Here the CDR3 DNA reads TGCGCCAGCAGGCTCGGAGGGAGCTCCTACAATGAGCAGTTCTTC. Protein product: CASRLGGSSYNEQFF. The chain is built from TRBV4-1 and TRBJ2-1; a possible D gene is TRBD2 (6 bases). The V gene's germline CDR1 is MGHRA and CDR2 YSYEKL. Trimming took 6 bases from V and 0 from J, leaving 12 bases between them. The CDR3 runs to 15 residues.